This T cell receptor (beta chain) is drawn from a study of T-cell reconstitution after alpha-beta-depleted transplantation in children. This clonotype appeared a few times. No antigen is known for it. Trimming cost V 0 bases and J 7 bases, with 16 bases left between them. Germline assignment: CDR1 MNHEY and CDR2 SVGAGI. The CDR3 runs to 16 residues. Findings and limits, study-wide: Alpha-beta T cells present about two months after transplant were reported to originate from several hundred expanded graft clones.

Preparation of the TCRbeta library was carried out with unique molecular identifiers. In TCRdb, the PCR reads were re-called with MiXCR into one record per CDR3 protein. Of about 980,000 distinct CDR3 sequences in the sample, 25% to 30% were seen once. The receptor was isolated from a boy younger than two who had a stem cell transplant for SCID, so the T cells may come from the graft donor. The chain uses TRBV6-5 and TRBJ2-1; no firm D call. Source: PBMCs, mostly from graft donor cells, taken 360 days after TCRalphabeta/CD19-depleted stem cell transplant. CDR3 coding DNA: TGTGCCAGCAGTTACTCGAGAGGAAAAGTTTCGAATGAGCAGTTCTTC. The encoded protein is CASSYSRGKVSNEQFF.